Given below is one TCR beta chain in context. The record originates from a study of blood T cell repertoires in COVID-19. Study-wide background: Samples representing acute and convalescent COVID-19 were sourced from the United States, Italy and Spain. From T cells, B-cell-depleted T cells, or PBMCs came the material, which was cDNA or gDNA.

The germline V gene has CDR1 SNHLY and CDR2 FYNNEI. V was clipped by 7 bases and J by 5 bases, with 20 bases between them. This CDR3 spans 15 amino acids. Per the authors' pipeline: Counts of nucleated cells, estimated from reference gene primer amplification, were obtained. Assay: immunoSEQ multiplex PCR; the TCRdb copy retains only in-frame clones and omits some. The V and J calls and clone size are taken from that table; D and trimming were inferred from the DNA. Of approximately 180,000 clones listed, 70% to 90% are singletons. The chain links TRBV2 to TRBJ2-5; D call uncertain. The TCR was taken from a human donor in a cohort sampled during active COVID-19. The source material was peripheral blood. Here the CDR3 reads CASTPRRASKETQYF. CDR3 nucleotides: TGTGCCAGCACCCCCCGGCGAGCGAGTAAGGAGACCCAGTACTTC. Combining the CDR3 with reference TRBV2 and TRBJ2-5 gives the whole variable domain EPEVTQTPSHQVTQMGQEVILRCVPISNHLYFYWYRQILGQKVEFLVSFYNNEISEKSEIFDDQFSVERPDGSNFTLKIRSTKLEDSAMYFCASTPRRASKETQYFGPGTRLLVL.